This T cell receptor beta chain was retrieved from a study of OX40 agonist ivuxolimab in advanced cancers. The method was immunoSEQ multiplex PCR; TCRdb's version includes in-frame clones alone and lacks a portion of them. The sample comprises tens of thousands of clones, around 90% of which are singletons, and around 19% rests with the top ten. In germline, CDR1 is ENHRY, CDR2 SYGVKD. V was clipped by 10 bases and J by 0 bases; unmatched bases: 1. CDR3 length: 12 residues. The sequence came from an adult with an advanced solid tumor such as melanoma, head and neck, liver or kidney cancer. The sequences come from CD4+ or CD8+ T cells sorted from blood, collected in a trial of the OX40 agonist ivuxolimab. The chain combines TRBV10-3 with TRBJ2-3; 7 bases agree with TRBD2. The CDR3 here is CATLASTDTQYF. In DNA form, the CDR3 reads TGTGCCACACTAGCGAGCACAGATACGCAGTATTTT.